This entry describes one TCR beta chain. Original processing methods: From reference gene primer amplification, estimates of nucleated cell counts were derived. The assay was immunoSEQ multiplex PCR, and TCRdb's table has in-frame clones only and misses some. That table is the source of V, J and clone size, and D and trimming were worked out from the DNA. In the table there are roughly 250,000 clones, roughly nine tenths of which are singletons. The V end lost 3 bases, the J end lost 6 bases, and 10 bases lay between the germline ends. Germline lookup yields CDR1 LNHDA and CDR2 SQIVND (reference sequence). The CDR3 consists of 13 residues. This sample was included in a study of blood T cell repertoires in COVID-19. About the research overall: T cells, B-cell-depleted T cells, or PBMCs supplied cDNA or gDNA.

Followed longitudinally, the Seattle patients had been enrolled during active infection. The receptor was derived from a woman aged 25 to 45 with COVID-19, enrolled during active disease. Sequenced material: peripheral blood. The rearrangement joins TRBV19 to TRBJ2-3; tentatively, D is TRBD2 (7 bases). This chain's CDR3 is CASSMGGGDTQYF. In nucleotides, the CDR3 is TGTGCCAGTAGTATGGGAGGGGGTGATACGCAGTATTTT.